The 4 T cell receptor beta chains presented below share a single source sample, sequenced in a study of blood T cell repertoires in COVID-19. Using immunoSEQ multiplex PCR, the repertoire was profiled, and TCRdb retains in-frame clones only, with some absent. The table includes 300,000 to 400,000 clones, about 87% detected once. The sample consisted of peripheral blood. These receptors originate from a man aged 25 to 45 with COVID-19, enrolled during active disease.

The J gene is TRBJ2-7, the V gene TRBV28; D call uncertain. The germline CDR1 and CDR2 sequences are MDHEN and SYDVKM. The CDR3 length is 16 residues. Trimming removed 6 bases from V and 2 bases from J, with 20 bases in between. CDR3 region: CASSRADFPDPYEQYF. DNA of the CDR3: TGTGCCAGCAGCCGCGCCGACTTTCCGGATCCCTACGAGCAGTACTTC.

The rearrangement joins TRBV2 to TRBJ1-5; perhaps TRBD1 as D (6 bases). The germline CDR1 and CDR2 sequences are SNHLY and FYNNEI. The CDR3 is 17 amino acids. The V gene lost 5 bases and the J gene lost 0 bases, with 17 bases spanning the gap. CDR3 protein: CASSRNRDIYSNQPQHF. CDR3 DNA: TGTGCCAGCAGTAGAAACCGGGACATTTATAGCAATCAGCCCCAGCATTTT.

This chain connects TRBV7-2 to TRBJ2-1, with 7 bases matching TRBD2. The CDR3 loop spans 16 amino acids. With 0 bases clipped from V and 0 bases from J, the junction kept 2 bases outside the gene matches. CDR1 is SGHTA and CDR2 is FQGNSA in the germline V gene. The DNA for the CDR3 is TGTGCCAGCAGCTTAGCTTGGACTAGCTCCTACAATGAGCAGTTCTTC. This codes for CASSLAWTSSYNEQFF.

The chain uses TRBV6-2 or TRBV6-3 and TRBJ1-5; the D gene is possibly TRBD1 (5 bases). The CDR3 sequence is 18 residues long. Deletions cut 1 base from V and 0 bases from J, with 16 bases between. Germline assignment: CDR1 MNHEY and CDR2 SVGEGT. Here the CDR3 DNA reads TGTGCCAGCAGTTACTTAAAGTCCCAGGGCGGTAGCAATCAGCCCCAGCATTTT. It codes for CASSYLKSQGGSNQPQHF.